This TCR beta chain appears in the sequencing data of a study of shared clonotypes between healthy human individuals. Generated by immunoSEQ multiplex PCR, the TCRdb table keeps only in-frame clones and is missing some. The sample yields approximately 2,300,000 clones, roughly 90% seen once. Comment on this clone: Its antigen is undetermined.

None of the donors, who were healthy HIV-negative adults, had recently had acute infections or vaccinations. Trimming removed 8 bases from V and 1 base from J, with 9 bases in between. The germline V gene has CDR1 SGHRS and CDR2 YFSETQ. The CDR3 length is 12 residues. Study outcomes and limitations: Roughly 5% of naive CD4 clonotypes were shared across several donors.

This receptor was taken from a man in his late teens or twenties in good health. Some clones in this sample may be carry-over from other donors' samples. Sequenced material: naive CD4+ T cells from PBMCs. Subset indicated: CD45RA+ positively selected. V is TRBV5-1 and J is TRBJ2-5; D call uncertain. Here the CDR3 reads CASGPSQETQYF. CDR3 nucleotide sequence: TGCGCCAGTGGACCAAGCCAAGAGACCCAGTACTTC.